These 22 T cell receptor beta chains share one sample of origin, sequenced in a study of T cells in Graves' hyperthyroidism and ophthalmopathy. The source material, RNA transcripts, was used to amplify TCR beta CDR3 regions. Carried out on the TCR CDR3, a first-round RT-PCR used the HTBI primer set. Each CDR3 protein gets one entry after TCRdb re-called the multiplex PCR reads with MiXCR. The sample lists about 400,000 distinct CDR3 sequences; more than 12% were seen once. Sequencing input: blood. All receptors derive from a woman aged 25 to 39 with Graves' ophthalmopathy.

This clonotype was recorded many times. The chain carries TRBV11-3 and TRBJ1-1, with D possibly matching TRBD1 (5 bases). The V end lost 2 bases, the J end lost 0 bases, and 16 bases lay between the germline ends. The CDR3 contains 17 residues. Germline V gene sequence: CDR1 SGHNT, CDR2 YENEEA. This chain's CDR3 is CASSLKGAVFMNTEAFF. The CDR3 region has the DNA TGTGCCAGCAGCTTAAAAGGGGCCGTATTCATGAACACTGAAGCTTTCTTT.

This clonotype was found many times. This chain's CDR3 is CASGRDIYSYEQYF. The CDR3, as DNA: TGTGCCAGCGGTAGGGACATTTACTCCTACGAGCAGTACTTC. The chain recombines TRBV7-9 with TRBJ2-7; weak D call: TRBD1 (6 bases). Germline CDR1 SEHNR, CDR2 FQNEAQ (reference sequence). The V gene lost 8 bases and the J gene lost 0 bases, with 14 bases spanning the gap. This CDR3 spans 14 amino acids. The full variable domain, completed using reference TRBV7-9 and TRBJ2-7, is DTGVSQNPRHKITKRGQNVTFRCDPISEHNRLYWYRQTLGQGPEFLTYFQNEAQLEKSRLLSDRFSAERPKGSFSTLEIQRTEQGDSAMYLCASGRDIYSYEQYFGPGTRLTVT.

The gene calls are TRBV7-9 and TRBJ2-7; TRBD2 matches 9 bases. The V gene end was trimmed by 5 bases and the J gene end by 5 bases; junction bases not matched to a gene: 13. Germline V gene lookup returns CDR1 SEHNR and CDR2 FQNEAQ (reference sequence). The CDR3 has 16 amino acids. The CDR3 DNA reads as TGTGCCAGCAGCCCATTAGCGGGAGCAAAGGGGGACGAGCAGTACTTC. This encodes CASSPLAGAKGDEQYF.

This clonotype was recorded a few times. The chain carries TRBV6-1 and TRBJ1-6, with TRBD1 matching 10 bases. The CDR3 contains 18 residues. The trim removed 2 bases at V and 6 bases at J, leaving 10 bases unmatched. The germline CDR1 and CDR2 sequences are MNHNS and SASEGT. CDR3 in amino acids: CASSELVWTGGSNSPLHF. In nucleotides, the CDR3 is TGTGCCAGCAGTGAATTGGTTTGGACAGGGGGTTCTAATTCACCCCTCCACTTT.

This clonotype showed up many times. The chain combines TRBV6-1 with TRBJ2-7; a weak D match, TRBD1 (6 bases). V lost 5 bases and J lost 4, with 12 bases in between. The CDR3 length is 13 residues. Germline loops: CDR1 MNHNS, CDR2 SASEGT. The CDR3 bases are TGTGCCAGCAGTTTACCAGGGGAATACGAGCAGTACTTC. It codes for CASSLPGEYEQYF.

The sample holds many counts of this clonotype. The chain is built from TRBV9 and TRBJ2-5; TRBD1 or TRBD2 may be the D gene (5 bases each). Between the trimmed V and J ends, which lost 0 bases and 7 bases, there was a span of 19 bases. CDR1 SGDLS and CDR2 YYNGEE come from the germline V gene. CDR3 length: 16 amino acids. CDR3 bases: TGTGCCAGCAGCGTAGATCCGGGGCCGGGACGGGGGACCCAGTACTTC. This gives the protein CASSVDPGPGRGTQYF.

This clonotype has a count of ten or more. CDR3 nucleotide sequence: TGTGCCAGCAGTCGGACTAGCGGCGCTTCCTACAATGAGCAGTTCTTC. Residues: CASSRTSGASYNEQFF. J is TRBJ2-1 and V is TRBV6-4, with TRBD2 identical over 10 bases. Germline CDR1 reads MRHNA; CDR2 reads SNTAGT. This CDR3 region has 16 residues. The V gene end was trimmed by 5 bases and the J gene end by 1 base; junction bases not matched to a gene: 5.

The table lists this clonotype with many counts. The rearrangement links TRBV20-1 to TRBJ2-2; no clear D gene. This CDR3 is 13 amino acids long. V was cut by 3 bases and J by 6 bases, with 11 bases left in between. Per germline, CDR1 DFQATT and CDR2 SNEGSKA (reference sequence). The CDR3 sequence: CSASSWASGELFF. The CDR3 DNA is TGCAGTGCTAGCAGCTGGGCTTCCGGGGAGCTGTTTTTT.

This clonotype has a count of ten or more. The V call is TRBV20-1, the J call TRBJ2-3, with a possible D match to TRBD1 (5 bases). CDR1 DFQATT and CDR2 SNEGSKA come from the germline V gene (reference sequence). The CDR3 runs to 14 residues. The V end was cut by 6 bases, the J end by 3 bases, with 16 bases between. DNA of the CDR3: TGCAGTGCCAAACCGACAGTTTCGACAGATACGCAGTATTTT. Amino acid sequence: CSAKPTVSTDTQYF.

This chain links TRBV5-5 with TRBJ1-6; no clear D. Deletions cut 6 bases from V and 7 bases from J, with 20 bases between. Germline V lookup: CDR1 SGHKS, CDR2 YYEKEE (reference sequence). This CDR3 has 16 amino acids. The CDR3 loop reads CASTPAPQSVNSPLHF. CDR3 in DNA: TGTGCCAGCACCCCAGCCCCCCAGTCAGTGAATTCACCCCTCCACTTT.

This clonotype was picked up one time. This sequence may be a read error, since a much larger clone differs from it by one base. The chain combines TRBV30 with TRBJ1-2; D remains ambiguous. Germline loops: CDR1 GTSNPN, CDR2 SVGIG (reference sequence). This CDR3 is built from 13 residues. DNA for the CDR3: TGTGCCTGGGTCCAAAGGGTTGGTTACGGCTGCACCTTC. This codes for CAWVQRVGYGCTF.

This clonotype was found many times. The gene calls are TRBV20-1 and TRBJ2-7; the D is unclear. V gave up 3 bases and J gave up 0 bases, with 15 bases separating them. The CDR3 covers 15 residues. The V gene's germline CDR1 is DFQATT and CDR2 SNEGSKA (reference sequence). This chain's CDR3 is CSASLSGLSSYEQYF. CDR3 DNA sequence: TGCAGTGCTAGCCTTTCCGGCCTGAGCTCCTACGAGCAGTACTTC.

This clonotype showed up many times. CDR3 nucleotides: TGTGCCAGCAGTGAAAAACGCACAGGGGGGGGTGAAAAACTGTTTTTT. Encoded protein: CASSEKRTGGGEKLFF. The chain uses TRBV6-1 and TRBJ1-4; 8 bases agree with TRBD1. Germline lookup yields CDR1 MNHNS and CDR2 SASEGT. V dropped 2 bases and J dropped 7; count of bases not matched to a gene: 9. The CDR3 is made up of 16 amino acids.

The chain uses TRBV27 and TRBJ2-7; D may match TRBD1 or TRBD2 (6 bases each). Germline values: CDR1 MNHEY, CDR2 SMNVEV (reference sequence). The V gene lost 6 bases and the J gene lost 5 bases, with 26 bases spanning the gap. The CDR3 sequence is 17 residues long. CDR3 amino acids: CASSTQLVRGPGNEQYF. The CDR3 nucleotides read TGTGCCAGCAGCACTCAACTTGTCCGGGGGCCGGGTAACGAGCAGTACTTC.

The chain links TRBV7-9 to TRBJ2-3, with 8 bases identical to TRBD1. The CDR3 extends over 15 amino acids. V lost 6 bases to trimming and J lost 4 bases; unmatched junction nucleotides: 9. The germline V gene has CDR1 SEHNR and CDR2 FQNEAQ (reference sequence). The CDR3 is CASRTGQVGSDTQYF. In nucleotides, the CDR3 is TGTGCCAGCAGAACGGGACAGGTGGGATCAGATACGCAGTATTTT.

The sample holds many counts of this clonotype. The rearrangement uses TRBV3-1 and TRBJ2-3; tentative D call: TRBD1 (5 bases). Germline CDR1 is LGHDT and CDR2 is YNNKEL (reference sequence). Trimming left V 1 base short and J 1 base short, with 9 bases between. CDR3 length: 15 amino acids. CDR3 amino acids: CASSQADRGTDTQYF. The CDR3 DNA is TGTGCCAGCAGCCAAGCTGACAGAGGCACAGATACGCAGTATTTT.

This clonotype was observed at least ten times. The chain employs TRBV30 and TRBJ2-3; 7 nucleotides agree with TRBD2. Germline V lookup: CDR1 GTSNPN, CDR2 SVGIG (reference sequence). The length of the CDR3 is 15 residues. Losses at the gene ends were 2 bases for V and 2 bases for J; bases not matched to a gene: 7. CDR3 region: CAWSQLSGHTDTQYF. The CDR3 DNA follows: TGTGCCTGGAGTCAACTTAGCGGGCACACAGATACGCAGTATTTT.

To note about this clonotype: This sequence may be a read error, since a much larger clone differs from it by one base. This rearrangement joins TRBV6-1 to TRBJ2-2; TRBD1 or TRBD2 may be the D gene (6 bases each). This CDR3 region has 15 residues. CDR1 and CDR2 from the germline V gene are MNHNS and SASEGT. CDR3 sequence reads: CANSEFGGGTGELFF. CDR3 nucleotide sequence: TGTGCCAACAGTGAATTCGGGGGCGGCACCGGGGAGCTGTTTTTT.

There are a few counts of this clonotype. The chain has TRBV20-1 and TRBJ1-1; D uncertain. V was clipped by 1 base and J by 0 bases, with 6 bases between them. Germline assignment: CDR1 DFQATT and CDR2 SNEGSKA (reference sequence). The CDR3 extends over 13 amino acids. The CDR3 DNA is TGCAGTGCTAGAGGCAGGTTGAACACTGAAGCTTTCTTT. Its translation is CSARGRLNTEAFF.

This chain joins TRBV7-2 and TRBJ2-5, with D tentatively TRBD1 or TRBD2 (5 bases each). The germline CDR1 and CDR2 sequences are SGHTA and FQGNSA. The CDR3 length is 14 residues. With 4 bases removed from V and 5 bases from J, the gap between germline ends came to 14 bases. The CDR3 bases are TGTGCCAGCAGCTCGGGACCGAGCCCTGAGACCCAGTACTTC. Protein sequence: CASSSGPSPETQYF.

The gene calls are TRBV9 and TRBJ1-3; D is ambiguous. This CDR3 spans 15 amino acids. CDR1 SGDLS and CDR2 YYNGEE come from the germline V gene. V was shortened by 4 bases and J by 4 bases, with 15 bases between the two germline ends. The CDR3 region has the DNA TGTGCCAGCAGCCCTGGTGCTGGTCAGGGAAACACCATATATTTT. This codes for CASSPGAGQGNTIYF. Combining the CDR3 with reference TRBV9 and TRBJ1-3 gives the whole variable domain DSGVTQTPKHLITATGQRVTLRCSPRSGDLSVYWYQQSLDQGLQFLIQYYNGEERAKGNILERFSAQQFPDLHSELNLSSLELGDSALYFCASSPGAGQGNTIYFGEGSWLTVV.

This clonotype was seen a handful of times. The V and J genes are TRBV19 and TRBJ1-2, with TRBD1 matching 8 bases. V was pared by 6 bases and J by 5 bases, with 8 bases of the junction left unmatched. The CDR3 extends over 14 amino acids. Germline assignment: CDR1 LNHDA and CDR2 SQIVND (reference sequence). The CDR3 here is CASREGQASYGYTF. CDR3 nucleotides: TGTGCCAGTAGGGAGGGACAGGCAAGTTATGGCTACACCTTC. The full variable domain, in which reference TRBV19 and TRBJ1-2 provide the parts outside the CDR3, is DGGITQSPKYLFRKEGQNVTLSCEQNLNHDAMYWYRQDPGQGLRLIYYSQIVNDFQKGDIAEGYSVSREKKESFPLTVTSAQKNPTAFYLCASREGQASYGYTFGSGTRLTVV.